The rows below give T cell receptor beta chains drawn from one sample of a study of OX40 agonist ivuxolimab in advanced cancers. Sequenced by immunoSEQ multiplex PCR; TCRdb stores in-frame clones only, minus some. The table shows approximately 40,000 clones, with around 77% occurring only once. The material sequenced was CD4+ or CD8+ T cells sorted from blood, taken in a trial of the OX40 agonist ivuxolimab. These receptors were collected from an adult with an advanced solid tumor such as melanoma, head and neck, liver or kidney cancer. Each CDR3 is given with its conserved first and last residue. Each record gives: clone size, V gene, D gene, J gene, CDR3 protein, CDR3 DNA. A D gene is named only where the DNA matches it firmly. Rows may omit the clone size; those that give it use once, few, many or a size class.

size: few
V: TRBV30
D: -
J: TRBJ2-3
CDR3: CAWSLSHTDTQYF
DNA: TGTGCCTGGAGTTTGTCACACACAGATACGCAGTATTTT

size: once
V: TRBV7-2
D: -
J: TRBJ2-3
CDR3: CASSLERGPGADTQYF
DNA: TGTGCCAGCAGCTTAGAAAGGGGTCCAGGAGCAGATACGCAGTATTTT

size: -
V: TRBV4-1
D: TRBD2
J: TRBJ2-7
CDR3: CASSDNLAGDYEQYF
DNA: TGCGCCAGCAGCGACAATCTAGCGGGAGACTACGAGCAGTACTTC

size: -
V: TRBV2
D: -
J: TRBJ2-6
CDR3: CAREDTGANVLTF
DNA: TGTGCCAGAGAAGATACTGGGGCCAACGTCCTGACTTTC

size: once
V: TRBV15
D: -
J: TRBJ1-1
CDR3: CATSRNRDTEAFF
DNA: TGTGCCACCAGCAGAAACAGGGACACTGAAGCTTTCTTT

size: -
V: TRBV11-2
D: -
J: TRBJ2-1
CDR3: CASSFFYNEQFF
DNA: TGTGCCAGCAGCTTCTTCTACAATGAGCAGTTCTTC

size: few
V: TRBV4-2
D: -
J: TRBJ2-7
CDR3: CASSQGQGGTYEQYF
DNA: TGTGCCAGCAGCCAAGGGCAGGGAGGCACCTACGAGCAGTACTTC

size: -
V: TRBV27
D: TRBD1
J: TRBJ2-7
CDR3: CASSPGTGGHEQYF
DNA: TGTGCCAGCAGCCCCGGGACAGGGGGTCACGAGCAGTACTTC

size: -
V: TRBV7-9
D: -
J: TRBJ1-2
CDR3: CASSSPTTGNYGYTF
DNA: TGTGCCAGCAGCTCCCCAACGACAGGAAACTATGGCTACACCTTC

size: -
V: TRBV28
D: -
J: TRBJ2-1
CDR3: CASSLGREALNEQFF
DNA: TGTGCCAGCAGTTTAGGGCGTGAGGCTCTCAATGAGCAGTTCTTC

size: -
V: TRBV4-3
D: TRBD1
J: TRBJ1-4
CDR3: CASSQSVQGAWEKLFF
DNA: TGCGCCAGCAGCCAATCCGTACAGGGGGCTTGGGAAAAACTGTTTTTT

size: medium-sized
V: TRBV4-3
D: TRBD1
J: TRBJ1-2
CDR3: CASSQDLWTGLVYGYTF
DNA: TGCGCCAGCAGCCAAGATCTATGGACAGGGTTAGTTTATGGCTACACCTTC

size: -
V: TRBV11-2
D: -
J: TRBJ2-3
CDR3: CASSLSGGGTDTQYF
DNA: TGTGCCAGCAGCTTAAGTGGCGGGGGCACAGATACGCAGTATTTT

size: -
V: TRBV27
D: -
J: TRBJ2-1
CDR3: CASSLSLGDSYNEQFF
DNA: TGTGCCAGCAGTTTATCACTAGGGGATTCCTACAATGAGCAGTTCTTC

size: -
V: TRBV28
D: TRBD2
J: TRBJ2-3
CDR3: CASETGTSADTDTQYF
DNA: TGTGCCAGCGAGACCGGGACTAGCGCAGACACAGATACGCAGTATTTT

size: -
V: TRBV6-6
D: TRBD2
J: TRBJ2-1
CDR3: CASSYFGGSNEQFF
DNA: TGTGCCAGCAGTTACTTCGGGGGGAGCAATGAGCAGTTCTTC

size: -
V: TRBV28
D: -
J: TRBJ1-2
CDR3: CASSFSGGSYGYTF
DNA: TGTGCCAGCAGTTTCTCCGGGGGGAGCTATGGCTACACCTTC

size: -
V: TRBV28
D: TRBD2
J: TRBJ2-7
CDR3: CASMGGRALYYEQYF
DNA: TGTGCCAGCATGGGGGGGAGGGCTCTATACTACGAGCAGTACTTC

size: -
V: TRBV4-3
D: -
J: TRBJ1-4
CDR3: CASSQEGRGAIDEKLFF
DNA: TGCGCCAGCAGCCAAGAGGGGAGGGGGGCTATAGATGAAAAACTGTTTTTT

size: -
V: TRBV29-1
D: TRBD1
J: TRBJ2-3
CDR3: CSVVLRGLRADTQYF
DNA: TGCAGCGTTGTCCTTAGGGGGCTGCGGGCAGATACGCAGTATTTT

size: -
V: TRBV28
D: TRBD2
J: TRBJ2-3
CDR3: CASSLSPGLAGPLADTQYF
DNA: TGTGCCAGCAGTTTATCCCCTGGACTAGCGGGACCGCTGGCGGATACGCAGTATTTT

size: -
V: TRBV27
D: -
J: TRBJ2-7
CDR3: CASSLSPGLLYEQYF
DNA: TGTGCCAGCAGTTTAAGCCCAGGGCTACTCTACGAGCAGTACTTC

size: -
V: TRBV6-5
D: -
J: TRBJ2-3
CDR3: CASSTGGRDTQYF
DNA: TGTGCCAGCAGTACCGGGGGCAGGGATACGCAGTATTTT

size: -
V: TRBV7-2
D: -
J: TRBJ2-7
CDR3: CASSLVPGDSYEQYF
DNA: TGTGCCAGCAGCTTAGTTCCAGGGGACTCCTACGAGCAGTACTTC

size: few
V: TRBV7-8
D: -
J: TRBJ1-1
CDR3: CASSLGQGRTEAFF
DNA: TGTGCCAGCAGCTTAGGGCAGGGGAGGACTGAAGCTTTCTTT

size: -
V: TRBV7-9
D: TRBD2
J: TRBJ2-7
CDR3: CASSPRDYNYEQYF
DNA: TGTGCCAGCAGCCCCAGGGACTACAACTACGAGCAGTACTTC

size: few
V: TRBV7-9
D: -
J: TRBJ2-7
CDR3: CASSLAAYEQYF
DNA: TGTGCCAGCAGCTTAGCGGCGTACGAGCAGTACTTC

size: -
V: TRBV21-1
D: -
J: TRBJ2-3
CDR3: CASSSGKF
DNA: TGTGCCAGCAGCAGCGGGAAATTT

size: -
V: TRBV7-8
D: TRBD2
J: TRBJ2-7
CDR3: CASSHIAGSYEQYF
DNA: TGTGCCAGCAGCCATATAGCGGGAAGTTACGAGCAGTACTTC

size: -
V: TRBV4-3
D: TRBD1
J: TRBJ2-7
CDR3: CASSQGWTGGNEQYF
DNA: TGCGCCAGCAGCCAAGGGTGGACAGGGGGCAACGAGCAGTACTTC

size: -
V: TRBV25-1
D: TRBD1
J: TRBJ1-1
CDR3: CASSEWSGTGDQNTEAFF
DNA: TGTGCCAGCAGTGAATGGAGTGGGACAGGGGACCAGAACACTGAAGCTTTCTTT

size: -
V: TRBV19
D: -
J: TRBJ1-1
CDR3: CASSKDRVYTEAFF
DNA: TGTGCCAGTAGTAAGGACAGAGTTTACACTGAAGCTTTCTTT

size: -
V: TRBV6-1
D: -
J: TRBJ1-2
CDR3: CASSEEMGRLLGGYTF
DNA: TGTGCCAGCAGTGAAGAGATGGGGCGCTTATTGGGGGGCTACACCTTC

size: -
V: TRBV4-3
D: -
J: TRBJ1-5
CDR3: CASSQDRAGASNQPQHF
DNA: TGCGCCAGCAGCCAAGATAGGGCCGGGGCTAGCAATCAGCCCCAGCATTTT

size: -
V: TRBV9
D: -
J: TRBJ2-3
CDR3: CASSVDSGARGDTQYF
DNA: TGTGCCAGCAGCGTAGATTCGGGGGCCCGAGGAGATACGCAGTATTTT

size: -
V: TRBV4-1
D: -
J: TRBJ2-7
CDR3: CASSEGGNSYEQYF
DNA: TGCGCCAGCAGCGAGGGAGGCAATTCCTACGAGCAGTACTTC

size: once
V: TRBV2
D: TRBD1
J: TRBJ1-1
CDR3: CASSEDRDRNTEAFF
DNA: TGTGCCAGCAGTGAGGACAGGGACAGGAACACTGAAGCTTTCTTT

size: few
V: TRBV6-6
D: TRBD1
J: TRBJ1-5
CDR3: CASSYPTGDSNQPQHF
DNA: TGTGCCAGCAGTTACCCCACAGGGGATAGCAATCAGCCCCAGCATTTT

size: few
V: TRBV4-1
D: -
J: TRBJ2-3
CDR3: CASSQEELSTDTQYF
DNA: TGCGCCAGCAGCCAAGAAGAATTAAGCACAGATACGCAGTATTTT

size: -
V: TRBV28
D: -
J: TRBJ1-3
CDR3: CASSLSGRGNTIYF
DNA: TGTGCCAGCAGTTTGTCCGGGCGGGGAAACACCATATATTTT